Each of the 21 T cell receptor beta chains below was sequenced from the same sample in a study of radiation and T cells in renal cell carcinoma. Time point reported: blood 2 weeks post-SBRT. The treatment is: 15 Gy SBRT to primary tumor, nephrectomy 4 weeks later. Measured with immunoSEQ multiplex PCR; TCRdb has only the in-frame clones, and not every one. The table shows 150,000 to 190,000 clones, with roughly 90% occurring only once. The sample here was blood, taken from a patient whose treatment included radiotherapy and nephrectomy. All receptors come from a woman between 45 and 65 years old with renal cell carcinoma.

The chain combines TRBV30 with TRBJ1-6, with D uncertain. Between the trimmed V and J ends, which lost 3 bases and 3 bases, there was a span of 6 bases. The CDR3 consists of 13 residues. The germline gives CDR1 GTSNPN, CDR2 SVGIG (reference sequence). As DNA, the CDR3 is TGTGCCTGGAGGGCAGACTATAATTCACCCCTCCACTTT. Protein product: CAWRADYNSPLHF.

This rearrangement joins TRBV30 to TRBJ1-1; unclear D gene. Germline values: CDR1 GTSNPN, CDR2 SVGIG (reference sequence). The CDR3 sequence is 13 residues long. Trimming took off 5 bases at V and 0 bases at J, with 10 bases between the two ends. CDR3 sequence reads: CAWCGILNTEAFF. The DNA of the CDR3 is TGTGCCTGGTGCGGGATCTTGAACACTGAAGCTTTCTTT.

The V gene is TRBV6-6, the J gene TRBJ2-1; D is uncertain. Trimming shortened V by 5 bases and J by 4 bases, and 9 bases separated the two germline ends. Per germline, CDR1 MNHNY and CDR2 SVGAGI (reference sequence). The CDR3 covers 13 residues. This chain's CDR3 is CASSRNLYNEQFF. The CDR3 region has the DNA TGTGCCAGCAGTCGCAACCTGTACAATGAGCAGTTCTTC.

This sequence joins TRBV5-1 and TRBJ1-2; weak D call: TRBD1 (5 bases). The CDR3 runs to 15 residues. Germline-derived CDR1 and CDR2 are SGHRS and YFSETQ. V gave up 0 bases and J gave up 4 bases, with 13 bases separating them. The CDR3 reads CASSLDRGTTYGYTF. For the CDR3, the DNA is TGCGCCAGCAGCTTGGACCGGGGGACTACCTATGGCTACACCTTC.

The chain combines TRBV6-5 with TRBJ2-7; D gene uncertain. CDR1 MNHEY and CDR2 SVGAGI come from the germline V gene. The CDR3 sequence is 16 residues long. V lost 2 bases to trimming and J lost 3 bases, with 17 bases between them. The CDR3 loop reads CASSYQRTRPLYEQYF. In nucleotides, the CDR3 is TGTGCCAGCAGTTACCAACGCACGAGGCCCCTCTACGAGCAGTACTTC.

V and J are TRBV15 and TRBJ2-1, with 10 bases matching TRBD1. In germline, CDR1 is LNHNV, CDR2 YYDKDF (reference sequence). The CDR3 is 13 residues long. Losses at the gene ends were 5 bases for V and 7 bases for J; bases not matched to a gene: 2. This chain's CDR3 is CATSPDRGNEQFF. The CDR3 DNA reads as TGTGCCACCAGCCCGGACAGGGGGAATGAGCAGTTCTTC.

With respect to this clone: Other DNA sequences in this specimen translate into the identical CDR3. The chain recombines TRBV6-5 with TRBJ2-1, with D possibly TRBD2 on 6 matching bases. The V end lost 2 bases, the J end lost 13 bases, and 12 bases lay between the germline ends. CDR3 length: 12 residues. Looked up from germline, CDR1 is MNHEY and CDR2 is SVGAGI. CDR3 nucleotides: TGTGCCAGCAGTTACAGGGGTAGCGGACAGTTCTTC. Protein product: CASSYRGSGQFF.

In its sample, this clone was seen a few times. This sequence joins TRBV5-6 and TRBJ1-2; 7 nucleotides match TRBD1. The germline CDR1 and CDR2 sequences are SGHDT and YYEEEE. V lost 2 bases and J lost 4; bases outside the gene matches: 14. CDR3 length: 17 amino acids. The CDR3 DNA reads TGTGCCAGCAGCTTCCCCATACAGGGGACCCTTAGCTATGGCTACACCTTC. It encodes CASSFPIQGTLSYGYTF.

This chain joins TRBV6-1 and TRBJ2-7, with 8 bases that match TRBD1. With V trimmed by 3 bases and J by 2 bases, 9 bases remained unmatched. Germline CDR1 and CDR2: MNHNS and SASEGT. The CDR3 runs to 16 residues. The CDR3 DNA reads as TGTGCCAGCAGTGACCCCGGACAGGGAATGGCCTACGAGCAGTACTTC. Amino acid sequence: CASSDPGQGMAYEQYF.

The chain recombines TRBV6-6 with TRBJ1-2, with TRBD1 identical over 8 bases. With 4 bases clipped from V and 1 base from J, the junction kept 2 bases outside the gene matches. The CDR3 length is 14 residues. The germline CDR1 and CDR2 sequences are MNHNY and SVGAGI (reference sequence). The CDR3 DNA follows: TGTGCCAGCAGTTCCGACAGGGGTAACTATGGCTACACCTTC. Its translation: CASSSDRGNYGYTF.

The rearrangement joins TRBV7-2 to TRBJ2-6; possibly TRBD1 for D (5 bases). Germline CDR1 SGHTA, CDR2 FQGNSA. V was pared by 5 bases and J by 0 bases, with 14 bases between. This CDR3 is built from 17 residues. CDR3 amino acids: CASSPKGIFSGANVLTF. The CDR3 region has the DNA TGTGCCAGCAGCCCGAAGGGGATCTTCTCTGGGGCCAACGTCCTGACTTTC.

This clone appeared many times. This chain joins TRBV6-4 and TRBJ1-2; 10 nucleotides agree with TRBD1. The CDR3 runs to 16 residues. Germline loops: CDR1 MRHNA, CDR2 SNTAGT. The junction had 14 bases not matched to a gene; V was cut back by 5 bases and J by 8 bases. CDR3 sequence (DNA): TGTGCCAGCAGTCCCCTGGGGACAGGGGTCAACAGGGGCTACACCTTC. Residues: CASSPLGTGVNRGYTF.

This sequence joins TRBV18 and TRBJ2-3; no clear D. V dropped 3 bases and J dropped 0 bases, with 7 bases sitting between them. Germline V gene sequence: CDR1 KGHSH, CDR2 LQKENI. The CDR3 is 14 residues long. The CDR3 loop reads CASSPFPSTDTQYF. CDR3 DNA: TGTGCCAGCTCACCCTTTCCTAGCACAGATACGCAGTATTTT. The full variable domain, its missing parts supplied by reference TRBV18 and TRBJ2-3, is NAGVMQNPRHLVRRRGQEARLRCSPMKGHSHVYWYRQLPEEGLKFMVYLQKENIIDESGMPKERFSAEFPKEGPSILRIQQVVRGDSAAYFCASSPFPSTDTQYFGPGTRLTVL.

This clone has a single count. V usage is TRBV11-3 and J usage is TRBJ2-7; 10 nucleotides match TRBD2. The germline V gene encodes CDR1 SGHNT and CDR2 YENEEA. With V trimmed by 4 bases and J by 4 bases, 10 bases remained unmatched. The CDR3 is 16 amino acids. Here the CDR3 DNA reads TGTGCCAGCAGCTCCCGTAGCGGGGGGTCAACATACGAGCAGTACTTC. This gives the protein CASSSRSGGSTYEQYF.

The chain combines TRBV9 with TRBJ2-7; 11 nucleotides align to TRBD1. This CDR3 has 15 amino acids. Trimming removed 5 bases from V and 3 bases from J; junction bases left unmatched: 7. Per the germline V gene, CDR1 is SGDLS and CDR2 is YYNGEE. CDR3 coding DNA: TGTGCCAGCAGTTCCGGGACAGGGGGAATCTACGAGCAGTACTTC. It yields the protein CASSSGTGGIYEQYF.

The rearrangement links TRBV6-5 to TRBJ2-2, with D possibly TRBD1 on 5 matching bases. V gave up 6 bases and J gave up 4 bases, with 12 bases separating them. Germline assignment: CDR1 MNHEY and CDR2 SVGAGI. This CDR3 contains 14 residues. CDR3 nucleotides: TGTGCCAGCAGATTTGACAGTCCCACCGGGGAGCTGTTTTTT. It yields the protein CASRFDSPTGELFF.

Only one count was recorded for this clone. The rearrangement links TRBV10-3 to TRBJ2-3, with a tentative D call TRBD1 (5 bases). V was clipped by 4 bases and J by 3 bases, with 17 bases between them. The CDR3 has 16 residues. Germline CDR1 reads ENHRY; CDR2 reads SYGVKD. CDR3 amino acids: CAISVFSGIRTDTQYF. DNA of the CDR3: TGTGCCATCAGTGTGTTCTCAGGGATCAGGACAGATACGCAGTATTTT.

On this clone itself: Other DNA variants within this sample encode the same CDR3. This chain uses TRBV5-1 with TRBJ2-6, with D unresolved. CDR3 length equals 15 residues. Germline V gene lookup returns CDR1 SGHRS and CDR2 YFSETQ. Trimming pared 2 bases from V and 1 base from J, leaving 7 bases between. The CDR3 bases are TGCGCCAGCAGCTTTGGATCATCTGGGGCCAACGTCCTGACTTTC. Protein sequence: CASSFGSSGANVLTF.

This chain connects TRBV7-9 to TRBJ2-1, with TRBD2 matching over 16 bases. The germline CDR1 and CDR2 sequences are SEHNR and FQNEAQ (reference sequence). V shed 7 bases, J shed 0 bases, and the junction held 6 bases outside the gene matches. There are 18 residues in the CDR3. CDR3 loop: CASTSGTSGGASYNEQFF. The CDR3 nucleotides are TGTGCCAGCACTTCCGGGACTAGCGGGGGGGCCTCCTACAATGAGCAGTTCTTC.

This clone was seen more than once but under ten times. J is TRBJ2-7 and V is TRBV7-9; TRBD1 matches at 7 bases. The CDR3 runs 17 residues. V dropped 5 bases and J dropped 3; count of bases not matched to a gene: 16. The germline gives CDR1 SEHNR, CDR2 FQNEAQ (reference sequence). The CDR3 spells CASSRNPGQAFFYEQYF. The CDR3 DNA reads as TGTGCCAGCAGCCGCAACCCCGGACAGGCTTTCTTCTACGAGCAGTACTTC.

The V gene is TRBV4-1, the J gene TRBJ2-2; D not resolved. V was clipped by 6 bases and J by 1 base, with 0 bases between them. Per germline, CDR1 MGHRA and CDR2 YSYEKL. The CDR3 has 11 amino acids. CDR3 residues: CASRNTGELFF. The CDR3 DNA is TGCGCCAGCAGGAACACCGGGGAGCTGTTTTTT.